This T cell receptor beta chain is drawn from a study of PD-1 blockade in classical Hodgkin lymphoma. General study results and limits: Lower baseline TCR diversity marked trial partial responders and progressors.

The CDR3 sequence is 15 residues long. V dropped 6 bases and J dropped 4; count of bases not matched to a gene: 7. The germline V gene has CDR1 MNHEY and CDR2 SMNVEV (reference sequence). TCRdb's table, derived via immunoSEQ multiplex PCR, lists solely in-frame clones and lacks some. Among 55,000 to 75,000 clones listed, roughly 91% were seen once. Regarding this clone: What it binds is unknown.

The patients all showed relapse after autologous stem cell transplantation, while their brentuximab vedotin exposure varied. The gene calls are TRBV27 and TRBJ2-7; TRBD2 matches at 12 bases. The sequencing used peripheral blood mononuclear cells (PBMCs), collected at baseline. The TCR comes from a human donor with classical Hodgkin lymphoma. This chain's CDR3 is CASSRAGLAGYEQYF. Here the CDR3 DNA reads TGTGCCAGCAGCCGCGCTGGACTAGCGGGGTACGAGCAGTACTTC.